The TCR beta chain under discussion was sequenced for a study of siplizumab effects on memory and regulatory T cells. Study-wide findings and caveats: A small minority of alloreactive clones were mapped to unstimulated subsets. A major contribution to the alloresponse seemed to be made by naive T cells, which seemed more diverse than memory cells. The mean Treg-derived percentage of mappable alloreactive CD4+ clones was approximately 70% with siplizumab compared with approximately 30% in controls.

Every sample had roughly 100,000 of its TCR templates assayed. Sequenced by immunoSEQ multiplex PCR; TCRdb stores in-frame clones only, minus some. The table has 95,000 to 110,000 clones, about 93% seen once; the top ten hold 0.55% to 0.7%. Concerning this clone itself: Its antigen remains unknown.

The CDR3 loop spans 15 amino acids. The germline V gene encodes CDR1 SGHVS and CDR2 FQNEAQ. V shed 2 bases and J shed 8 bases, with 18 bases lying between them. Material for sequencing was Tregs sorted from blood. The chain joins TRBV7-8 to TRBJ1-2; no reliable D call. The receptor comes from a human donor in good health. The CDR3 spells CASSLNGVGGRGYTF. DNA of the CDR3: TGTGCCAGCAGCTTAAACGGAGTGGGAGGGCGCGGCTACACCTTC.